These 23 T cell receptor beta chains were sequenced from one sample in a study of control samples from healthy donors and cancer patients. The repertoire was sequenced with immunoSEQ multiplex PCR; TCRdb's copy has only in-frame clones and lacks some. The table records about 160,000 clones, roughly 89% of them present only once. The sequencing input was blood. The receptor set was obtained from a man aged 30 to 39 in good health.

The J gene is TRBJ2-2, the V gene TRBV7-8, with TRBD2 matching over 8 bases. CDR3 length: 16 residues. The V segment lost 5 bases and the J segment 4 bases; nucleotides outside the gene matches: 9. CDR1 is SGHVS, CDR2 FQNEAQ, per germline. This CDR3 is CASSPAGGVGTGELFF. CDR3 nucleotide sequence: TGTGCCAGCAGCCCGGCGGGGGGCGTAGGCACCGGGGAGCTGTTTTTT.

This chain connects TRBV28 to TRBJ1-1; tentatively, D is TRBD1 (6 bases). The V and J ends lost 3 bases and 8 bases respectively, with 10 bases between them. Germline loops: CDR1 MDHEN, CDR2 SYDVKM. The CDR3 runs to 12 residues. CDR3 region: CASSFGTNEAFF. The CDR3 DNA reads TGTGCCAGCAGTTTTGGGACAAACGAAGCTTTCTTT.

The chain employs TRBV19 and TRBJ1-5; D remains ambiguous. Trimming pared 6 bases from V and 3 bases from J, leaving 12 bases between. Germline CDR1 is LNHDA and CDR2 is SQIVND (reference sequence). The CDR3 totals 14 residues. The CDR3, as DNA: TGTGCCAGTAGGATCGACGGGCTCAATCAGCCCCAGCATTTT. Encoded protein: CASRIDGLNQPQHF. Supplemented by reference TRBV19 and TRBJ1-5, the full variable domain reads DGGITQSPKYLFRKEGQNVTLSCEQNLNHDAMYWYRQDPGQGLRLIYYSQIVNDFQKGDIAEGYSVSREKKESFPLTVTSAQKNPTAFYLCASRIDGLNQPQHFGDGTRLSIL.

V and J are TRBV13 and TRBJ2-5; 8 bases fit TRBD1. This CDR3 is built from 13 residues. Losses at the gene ends were 3 bases for V and 4 bases for J; bases not matched to a gene: 1. Germline values: CDR1 PRHDT, CDR2 FYEKMQ (reference sequence). The CDR3, as DNA: TGTGCCAGCAGCTTGGACAGGGCAGAGACCCAGTACTTC. Amino acids: CASSLDRAETQYF.

V is TRBV12-3 or TRBV12-4 and J is TRBJ2-5; a possible D gene is TRBD1 (5 bases). The ends were cut back, 8 bases at V and 2 bases at J, with 6 bases in the middle. The CDR3 extends over 11 amino acids. CDR3 in DNA: TGTGCCAGCCAGGGTCAAGAGACCCAGTACTTC. Protein: CASQGQETQYF.

The J gene is TRBJ2-1, the V gene TRBV9, with a tentative D call TRBD2 (7 bases). V lost 4 bases, J lost 4 bases, and 18 bases lay in between. From germline, CDR1 is SGDLS and CDR2 YYNGEE. This CDR3 contains 16 residues. DNA of the CDR3: TGTGCCAGCAGCCCTCGGGGGGCCGGCACTTACAATGAGCAGTTCTTC. It encodes CASSPRGAGTYNEQFF.

The V gene is TRBV27, the J gene TRBJ1-5; maybe TRBD1 (5 bases). CDR3 length: 15 amino acids. Trimming removed 3 bases from V and 5 bases from J, with 14 bases in between. CDR1 and CDR2 from the germline V gene are MNHEY and SMNVEV (reference sequence). The CDR3 reads CASSLDGATYQPQHF. Here the CDR3 DNA reads TGTGCCAGCAGTTTGGACGGGGCGACCTATCAGCCCCAGCATTTT.

The chain combines TRBV6-2 or TRBV6-3 with TRBJ1-2; possible D gene TRBD1, 5 bases. The length of the CDR3 is 17 residues. V lost 4 bases and J 0 bases, leaving 18 bases between the germline ends. Per the germline V gene, CDR1 is MNHEY and CDR2 is SVGEGT. The CDR3 region has the DNA TGTGCCAGCAGTTTTGGTCCGACAGCTTTGGCTAACTATGGCTACACCTTC. Its protein is CASSFGPTALANYGYTF.

The rearrangement links TRBV4-3 to TRBJ2-2; tentative D call: TRBD1 (5 bases). Germline V gene data show CDR1 as LGHNA and CDR2 as YSLEER. This CDR3 comprises 15 residues. V lost 0 bases and J lost 8, with 13 bases in between. CDR3 sequence: CASSQETAGSGELFF. In DNA form, the CDR3 reads TGCGCCAGCAGCCAAGAAACGGCAGGGTCAGGGGAGCTGTTTTTT.

V gene TRBV12-3 or TRBV12-4 combines with J gene TRBJ1-1; TRBD1 aligns across 7 bases. Trimming took 8 bases from V and 6 from J; bases not matched to a gene: 9. The CDR3 runs 13 residues. The CDR3 coding sequence is TGTGCCAGCCAGAGGGACAGCAGGTCTGAAGCTTTCTTT. It is translated as CASQRDSRSEAFF.

This clone has a single count. The chain employs TRBV10-3 and TRBJ2-7; TRBD2 aligns across 7 bases. This CDR3 is built from 13 residues. Germline CDR1 is ENHRY and CDR2 is SYGVKD. The trim removed 0 bases at V and 7 bases at J, leaving 3 bases unmatched. The CDR3 loop is CAISESERGEQYF. DNA of the CDR3: TGTGCCATCAGTGAGTCAGAGCGGGGTGAGCAGTACTTC.

This chain joins TRBV14 and TRBJ2-1; 8 bases agree with TRBD2. This CDR3 has 15 residues. The V segment lost 0 bases and the J segment 6 bases; nucleotides outside the gene matches: 4. Looked up from germline, CDR1 is SGHDN and CDR2 is FVKESK. The CDR3 region is CASSQEAGVVNEQFF. The DNA for the CDR3 is TGTGCCAGCAGCCAAGAAGCGGGAGTGGTCAATGAGCAGTTCTTC.

This sequence joins TRBV15 and TRBJ2-7; D is ambiguous. Germline V lookup: CDR1 LNHNV, CDR2 YYDKDF (reference sequence). The CDR3 consists of 14 residues. V lost 0 bases and J lost 3, with 9 bases in between. The CDR3 nucleotides read TGTGCCACCAGCAGAGATTTTGGCGGCTACGAGCAGTACTTC. Translation gives CATSRDFGGYEQYF.

This chain joins TRBV2 and TRBJ2-5; TRBD2 might be the D (7 bases). CDR1 is SNHLY, CDR2 FYNNEI, per germline. The CDR3 spans 15 residues. Trimming took off 7 bases at V and 2 bases at J, with 17 bases between the two ends. The CDR3 loop reads CASIEGGVGQETQYF. The CDR3 DNA reads TGTGCCAGCATTGAGGGGGGGGTAGGGCAAGAGACCCAGTACTTC.

The chain has TRBV6-6 and TRBJ2-2; D gene uncertain. Germline assignment: CDR1 MNHNY and CDR2 SVGAGI (reference sequence). The V and J ends lost 6 bases and 9 bases respectively, with 11 bases between them. The CDR3 consists of 12 residues. The CDR3 DNA reads TGTGCCAGCAGCTATACTTACAGGGAGCTGTTTTTT. Translating it yields CASSYTYRELFF.

J is TRBJ2-2 and V is TRBV11-1; D is undetermined. The CDR3 is 16 residues long. Germline assignment: CDR1 SGHAT and CDR2 FQDESV (reference sequence). The germline V and J ends were trimmed by 4 bases and 4 bases, with 16 bases remaining between them. Here the CDR3 reads CASSYRIPRGTGELFF. Written as DNA, the CDR3 is TGTGCCAGCAGCTACCGAATCCCCCGAGGCACCGGGGAGCTGTTTTTT.

The chain recombines TRBV19 with TRBJ1-6, with D possibly being TRBD1 (6 bases). The V end was cut by 10 bases, the J end by 10 bases, with 17 bases between. Germline CDR1 and CDR2: LNHDA and SQIVND (reference sequence). The CDR3 spans 13 residues. CDR3 sequence: CATWDNSGSPLHF. The CDR3, as DNA: TGTGCCACCTGGGACAACTCTGGCTCACCCCTCCACTTT.

In this sample, this clone turned up a few times. The rearrangement joins TRBV3-1 (or the pseudogene TRBV3-2) to TRBJ2-1; D is undetermined. The CDR3 length is 14 residues. The V and J ends lost 0 bases and 12 bases respectively, with 15 bases between them. Germline loops: CDR1 LGHDT, CDR2 YNNKEL (reference sequence). The CDR3 region has the DNA TGTGCCAGCAGCCAAGAAGAAGGGTACCAGAGGCAGTTCTTC. Its translation is CASSQEEGYQRQFF.

The chain uses TRBV12-3 or TRBV12-4 and TRBJ1-1, with unresolved D. The V gene lost 5 bases and the J gene lost 3 bases, with 7 bases spanning the gap. The CDR3 is 12 amino acids. This CDR3 reads CASSQVDTEAFF. The CDR3 DNA reads TGTGCCAGCAGTCAGGTGGACACTGAAGCTTTCTTT.

The rearrangement joins TRBV25-1 to TRBJ1-5; maybe TRBD1 (5 bases). This CDR3 has 16 amino acids. Deletions cut 6 bases from V and 6 bases from J, with 21 bases between. Germline V gene data show CDR1 as MGHDK and CDR2 as SYGVNS. The chain's CDR3 is CASSHGRQDITQPQHF. DNA for the CDR3: TGTGCCAGCAGCCACGGGAGGCAGGACATTACTCAGCCCCAGCATTTT.

The rearrangement links TRBV5-1 to TRBJ2-5; TRBD2 matches 12 bases. This CDR3 has 15 amino acids. Germline V gene sequence: CDR1 SGHRS, CDR2 YFSETQ. Germline trimming cut 4 bases from V and 5 bases from J; bases unmatched to any gene: 6. The CDR3 loop is CASSRNLAGGETQYF. The CDR3 DNA follows: TGCGCCAGCAGCCGCAACCTAGCGGGAGGGGAGACCCAGTACTTC.

The chain is built from TRBV3-1 (or the pseudogene TRBV3-2) and TRBJ2-7; 11 positions agree with TRBD2. The V gene's germline CDR1 is LGHDT and CDR2 YNNKEL (reference sequence). This CDR3 contains 18 residues. V trimming: 4 bases; J trimming: 0 bases; junction bases outside the gene matches: 11. CDR3 amino acids: CASSPGLAGGFSSYEQYF. Written as DNA, the CDR3 is TGTGCCAGCAGCCCAGGGCTAGCGGGAGGCTTTAGCTCCTACGAGCAGTACTTC.

V is TRBV13 and J is TRBJ2-1; maybe TRBD2 (5 bases). Germline assignment: CDR1 PRHDT and CDR2 FYEKMQ (reference sequence). This CDR3 spans 13 amino acids. Trimming took off 3 bases at V and 9 bases at J, with 12 bases between the two ends. CDR3 nucleotides: TGTGCCAGCAGCTTGGAGAGGGTGGGTGAGCAGTTCTTC. Its protein product is CASSLERVGEQFF.